What follows are 2 T cell receptor beta chains derived from one specimen sequenced in a study of shared clonotypes between healthy human individuals. Sequenced by immunoSEQ multiplex PCR; TCRdb stores in-frame clones only, minus some. This sample carries roughly 2,300,000 clones, around 92% of them seen once, and the ten largest clones take more than 0.35%. The source material was naive CD4+ T cells from PBMCs. Subset specified: CD45RA+ positively selected. The receptors originated from a man younger than 30 in good health. Some clones in this sample may be carry-over from other donors' samples.

V usage is TRBV29-1 and J usage is TRBJ1-1; 8 bases fit TRBD1. The CDR3 has 13 amino acids. CDR1 SQVTM and CDR2 ANQGSEA come from the germline V gene. The trim removed 4 bases at V and 5 bases at J, leaving 6 bases unmatched. CDR3 DNA sequence: TGCAGCGTTGTTCGTCAGGGGGCGACTGAAGCTTTCTTT. Its protein product is CSVVRQGATEAFF.

The chain links TRBV29-1 to TRBJ1-4; D gene ambiguous. The V gene lost 5 bases and the J gene lost 0 bases, with 7 bases spanning the gap. CDR3 size: 13 residues. CDR1 and CDR2 (germline): SQVTM, ANQGSEA. In DNA, the CDR3 is TGCAGCGTTCTACCCGCAACTAATGAAAAACTGTTTTTT. It yields the protein CSVLPATNEKLFF.